Reported below is one T cell receptor beta chain. The antigen is unknown. It was second doses at about 4 or about 12 weeks that were pooled. This CDR3 spans 13 amino acids. Germline V CDR1 and CDR2: MNHEY, SVGAGI. J lost 4 bases, V lost 7 bases, and 6 bases had no gene match. This sample was included in a study of T cell responses to AZD1222 COVID-19 vaccine. General observations from the study: Only 6 or 7 AZD1222 recipients tested seropositive at baseline. Spike was spanned by vaccine-associated CD4 TCRs, with dominance at 160-218 and 743-854. Two AZD1222 doses significantly raised spike-specific TCR breadth and depth over controls.

Profiled with immunoSEQ multiplex PCR; TCRdb holds only in-frame clones, not every one. The sample lists fewer than 150,000 clones, around 92% occurring once. The V and J genes are TRBV6-5 and TRBJ1-1; 7 bases align to TRBD1. The input for sequencing was peripheral blood, taken 28 days after the second AZD1222 dose. This TCR was sampled from an adult who received the AZD1222 COVID-19 vaccine. The chain's CDR3 is CASTNPGGTEAFF. In nucleotides, the CDR3 is TGTGCCAGCACCAACCCAGGGGGCACTGAAGCTTTCTTT.